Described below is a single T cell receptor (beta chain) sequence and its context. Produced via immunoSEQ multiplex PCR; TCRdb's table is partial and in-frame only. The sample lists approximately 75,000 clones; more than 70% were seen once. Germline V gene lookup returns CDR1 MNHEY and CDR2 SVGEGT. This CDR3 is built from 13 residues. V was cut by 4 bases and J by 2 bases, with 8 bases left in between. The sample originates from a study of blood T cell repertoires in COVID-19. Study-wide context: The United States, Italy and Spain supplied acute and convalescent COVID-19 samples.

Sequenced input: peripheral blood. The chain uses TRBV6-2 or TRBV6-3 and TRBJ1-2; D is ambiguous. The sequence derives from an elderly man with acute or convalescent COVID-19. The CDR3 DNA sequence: TGTGCCAGCAGTTTGAGGCTAAACTATGGCTACACCTTC. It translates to CASSLRLNYGYTF.